These 24 T cell receptor beta chains share one sample of origin, sequenced in a study of molecular identifiers for immune sequencing clone quantification. One entry per CDR3 protein, called by TCRdb with MiXCR from the PCR reads. The sample carries 85,000 to 130,000 distinct CDR3 sequences, roughly 34% recorded once. The sequenced material came from naive CD8+ T cells from blood, with Jurkat cell RNA spiked in. Subset specified: FACS-sorted CD8+CD4-CCR7+CD45RA+ naive T cells. The origin of the receptors is a human donor in good health. Some libraries in this study had Jurkat cell RNA spiked in.

Remarks on this clonotype: A single base separates this from a much larger clone, so it may be a read error. This sequence joins TRBV4-3 and TRBJ2-3; D tentatively fits TRBD1 or TRBD2 (5 bases each). Germline V gene sequence: CDR1 LGHNA, CDR2 YSLEER. The CDR3 covers 16 residues. The CDR3 region has the DNA TGCGCCAGCAGCCAAGATACCGGGACCGGCACAGATCCGCAGTATTTT. It is translated as CASSQDTGTGTDPQYF.

This clonotype was counted between two and nine times. This chain connects TRBV20-1 to TRBJ2-7; D might be TRBD2 (6 bases). Trimming stripped 0 bases from V and 4 bases from J, with 13 bases between. The CDR3 totals 14 residues. CDR1 and CDR2 (germline): DFQATT, SNEGSKA (reference sequence). CDR3 region: CSAREEGPAYEQYF. In DNA, the CDR3 is TGCAGTGCTAGAGAGGAGGGGCCGGCGTACGAGCAGTACTTC.

This rearrangement joins TRBV6-2 or TRBV6-3 to TRBJ2-2, with D possibly being TRBD2 (6 bases). V shed 6 bases and J shed 2 bases, with 16 bases lying between them. This CDR3 is 16 amino acids long. Germline V gives CDR1 MNHEY, CDR2 SVGEGT. The CDR3 region is CASRPLPGTNTGELFF. The CDR3, as DNA: TGTGCCAGCAGGCCCCTCCCGGGGACTAACACCGGGGAGCTGTTTTTT.

This clonotype was seen ten or more times. The chain is built from TRBV7-8 and TRBJ1-1, with unresolved D. The V end was cut by 4 bases, the J end by 6 bases, with 6 bases between. CDR1 is SGHVS, CDR2 FQNEAQ, per germline. This CDR3 is 11 amino acids long. CDR3: CASSSDPEAFF. DNA of the CDR3: TGTGCCAGCAGCTCAGACCCTGAAGCTTTCTTT.

This clonotype has a count of ten or more. The genes are TRBV11-2 and TRBJ2-5; D is ambiguous. In germline, CDR1 is SGHAT, CDR2 FQNNGV. The CDR3 covers 16 residues. Trimming stripped 1 base from V and 3 bases from J, with 15 bases between. This chain's CDR3 is CASSLVWSPEEETQYF. For the CDR3, the DNA is TGTGCCAGCAGCTTAGTTTGGTCTCCGGAAGAAGAGACCCAGTACTTC. The entire variable domain, with the rest obtained from reference TRBV11-2 and TRBJ2-5, is as follows: EAGVAQSPRYKIIEKRQSVAFWCNPISGHATLYWYQQILGQGPKLLIQFQNNGVVDDSQLPKDRFSAERLKGVDSTLKIQPAKLEDSAVYLCASSLVWSPEEETQYFGPGTRLLVL.

In its sample, this clonotype was seen many times. This rearrangement joins TRBV14 to TRBJ1-6, with D unclear. Looked up from germline, CDR1 is SGHDN and CDR2 is FVKESK. The CDR3 loop spans 12 amino acids. Trimming took 0 bases from V and 12 from J, leaving 6 bases between them. Here the CDR3 DNA reads TGTGCCAGCAGCCAAGAGAACCAACCCCTCCACTTT. It specifies CASSQENQPLHF.

Regarding this clonotype: The conserved phenylalanine or tryptophan is not found at the CDR3 terminus, so this likely reflects a read error. This rearrangement joins TRBV20-1 to TRBJ1-2; possibly TRBD1 for D (5 bases). This CDR3 spans 12 amino acids. The germline CDR1 and CDR2 sequences are DFQATT and SNEGSKA (reference sequence). Trimming stripped 1 base from V and 6 bases from J, with 9 bases between. DNA for the CDR3: TGCAGTGCTAGAGCAGGGAACGATGGCTACACCCTC. Its protein is CSARAGNDGYTL.

Remarks on this clonotype: A read error is likely, as this CDR3 ends without the conserved phenylalanine or tryptophan. This chain joins TRBV6-1 and TRBJ1-1; D call uncertain. CDR3 length equals 14 residues. CDR1 and CDR2 from the germline V gene are MNHNS and SASEGT. The ends were cut back, 3 bases at V and 6 bases at J, with 14 bases in the middle. The CDR3 bases are TGTGCCAGCAGTGAGGTGGTGAGTCTGGCTGAAGCTTTCCTT. Protein: CASSEVVSLAEAFL.

As concerns this clonotype: The junction departs from germline at one end; a sequencing error may be responsible. V and J are TRBV5-3 and TRBJ2-7; D is tentatively TRBD1 or TRBD2 (5 bases each). TRBV5-3 is an open reading frame whose function is uncertain. CDR3 length: 12 residues. The CDR3 loop reads CASSLSWDEQDF. The DNA of the CDR3 is TGTGCCAGCAGCTTGTCCTGGGACGAGCAGGACTTC.

This clonotype was seen only a few times. The chain combines TRBV4-1 with TRBJ2-5; D is undetermined. Germline CDR1 is MGHRA and CDR2 is YSYEKL. This CDR3 contains 13 residues. V was pared by 6 bases and J by 2 bases, with 10 bases between. CDR3 sequence reads: CASRGFEQETQYF. CDR3 coding DNA: TGCGCCAGCAGGGGGTTTGAACAAGAGACCCAGTACTTC.

As to this clonotype: No conserved phenylalanine or tryptophan ends this CDR3, so it is likely a read error. V is TRBV7-8 and J is TRBJ2-6; D is possibly TRBD2 (5 bases). This CDR3 is built from 15 residues. Germline CDR1 and CDR2: SGHVS and FQNEAQ. Trimming pared 3 bases from V and 2 bases from J, leaving 8 bases between. Here the CDR3 reads CASSFKGAGANVLTS. In DNA, the CDR3 is TGTGCCAGCAGCTTCAAGGGAGCTGGGGCCAACGTCCTGACTTCC.

This clonotype was seen a single time. Germline is not matched at one junction end, which may reflect a read error. The CDR3 DNA follows: TGCGCCAGCAGCCAAACGCAGGGGAACACCGGGGAGCAGTTTTTT. Protein: CASSQTQGNTGEQFF. The V call is TRBV4-3, the J call TRBJ2-2; tentatively, D is TRBD1 (6 bases). The CDR3 has 15 amino acids. Germline lookup yields CDR1 LGHNA and CDR2 YSLEER.

Only a few counts were recorded for this clonotype. The chain employs TRBV20-1 and TRBJ2-7; 7 bases align to TRBD1. This CDR3 comprises 15 residues. V lost 5 bases and J lost 5; bases outside the gene matches: 15. Germline V gives CDR1 DFQATT, CDR2 SNEGSKA (reference sequence). The CDR3 nucleotides read TGCAGTGCTCCACCGCCGACAGGGATGGGGGACGAGCAGTACTTC. It yields the protein CSAPPPTGMGDEQYF.

This clonotype was detected once. The rearrangement uses TRBV11-2 and TRBJ2-2; 8 bases fit TRBD1. Germline CDR1 is SGHAT and CDR2 is FQNNGV. Unmatched junction bases numbered 11, after V lost 5 bases and J lost 6 bases. There are 16 residues in the CDR3. The CDR3 loop is CASSLTGQGGAGELFF. CDR3 coding DNA: TGTGCCAGCAGCCTCACAGGACAGGGAGGTGCCGGGGAGCTGTTTTTT.

This clonotype was detected many times. This chain connects TRBV29-1 to TRBJ2-3; D might be TRBD1 or TRBD2, each matching 5 bases. The CDR3 loop spans 13 amino acids. The V end lost 3 bases, the J end lost 0 bases, and 7 bases lay between the germline ends. CDR1 is SQVTM, CDR2 ANQGSEA, per germline. CDR3 sequence: CSVDGDSTDTQYF. The CDR3 DNA reads TGCAGCGTTGACGGGGACAGCACAGATACGCAGTATTTT.

This clonotype was found a few times. The rearrangement joins TRBV5-4 to TRBJ2-2, with 7 nucleotides matching TRBD2. With 0 bases clipped from V and 2 bases from J, the junction kept 7 bases outside the gene matches. Germline V gene sequence: CDR1 SGHNT, CDR2 YYREEE (reference sequence). This CDR3 is built from 17 residues. Written as DNA, the CDR3 is TGTGCCAGCAGCTTGGTGGGGGGAGGGATAAACACCGGGGAGCTGTTTTTT. It is translated as CASSLVGGGINTGELFF.

Remarks on this clonotype: This may come from a read error, since a much larger clone is one base off. The chain couples TRBV7-2 to TRBJ2-5, with D possibly TRBD1 on 5 matching bases. The CDR3 covers 12 residues. Looked up from germline, CDR1 is SGHTA and CDR2 is FQGNSA. CDR3 loop: CASSSGIETLYF. The CDR3 bases are TGTGCCAGCAGCTCAGGGATTGAGACCCTGTACTTC.

This clonotype has only a few counts. This chain links TRBV20-1 with TRBJ2-4; 7 bases line up with TRBD1. Germline CDR1 DFQATT, CDR2 SNEGSKA (reference sequence). This CDR3 region has 13 residues. V dropped 6 bases and J dropped 5; count of bases not matched to a gene: 7. CDR3 bases: TGCAGTGCGGATCAGGGGGATGAAAACATTCAGTACTTC. Its translation: CSADQGDENIQYF.

This clonotype was counted ten times or more. The rearrangement joins TRBV7-9 to TRBJ2-3; D not resolved. This CDR3 region has 15 residues. CDR1 and CDR2 (germline): SEHNR, FQNEAQ (reference sequence). V gave up 0 bases and J gave up 3 bases, with 10 bases separating them. CDR3 nucleotide sequence: TGTGCCAGCAGCTTAGCCCTAGGGAAGACAGATACGCAGTATTTT. Amino acids: CASSLALGKTDTQYF. The full variable domain, rest sourced from reference TRBV7-9 and TRBJ2-3, is DTGVSQNPRHKITKRGQNVTFRCDPISEHNRLYWYRQTLGQGPEFLTYFQNEAQLEKSRLLSDRFSAERPKGSFSTLEIQRTEQGDSAMYLCASSLALGKTDTQYFGPGTRLTVL.

This clonotype has a count of ten or more. The CDR3, as DNA: TGTGCCAGCAGCCCGACCCCACGACAGGGGGCAAGGGGAGAGACCCAGTACTTC. This encodes CASSPTPRQGARGETQYF. The chain joins TRBV7-2 to TRBJ2-5, with 10 nucleotides matching TRBD1. Germline values: CDR1 SGHTA, CDR2 FQGNSA. This CDR3 has 18 residues. Unmatched junction bases numbered 16, after V lost 5 bases and J lost 4 bases.

This clonotype turned up a few times. One end of the junction does not line up with germline, which may come from a read error. V gene TRBV11-1 combines with J gene TRBJ2-7; no clear D gene. This CDR3 is built from 12 residues. Germline V gives CDR1 SGHAT, CDR2 FQDESV (reference sequence). The CDR3 spells CTSSRTAYEQYF. CDR3 coding DNA: TGTACCAGCAGCCGTACCGCCTACGAGCAGTACTTC.

The rearrangement uses TRBV4-3 and TRBJ2-3, with TRBD1 matching over 7 bases. Per germline, CDR1 LGHNA and CDR2 YSLEER. The CDR3 is made up of 15 amino acids. The V and J ends lost 0 bases and 3 bases, in that order; junction bases with no gene match: 3. CDR3 sequence (DNA): TGCGCCAGCAGCCAAGACAACAGGGGAACAGATACGCAGTATTTT. This translates into CASSQDNRGTDTQYF.

As for this clonotype: The junction shows a germline mismatch at one end, possibly a read error. The CDR3 DNA sequence: TGTGCCTGCAGTTATGGGGCCATCCTTCAAGAGACCCAGTACTTC. It encodes CACSYGAILQETQYF. The chain couples TRBV6-2 or TRBV6-3 to TRBJ2-5, with D perhaps matching TRBD1 (5 bases). The CDR3 has 15 amino acids. Germline V CDR1 and CDR2: MNHEY, SVGEGT.

This clonotype was observed at least ten times. Here the CDR3 DNA reads TGTGCCAGCAGCCAGGAGACAGATACGCAGTATTTT. Translation: CASSQETDTQYF. V is TRBV4-2 and J is TRBJ2-3, with no clear D. The CDR3 length is 12 residues. CDR1 is LGHNA and CDR2 is YNFKEQ in the germline V gene. Trimming shortened V by 3 bases and J by 3 bases, and 4 bases separated the two germline ends.